Below, 6 T cell receptor beta chains from the same sample are listed, as sequenced in a study of blood T cell repertoires in COVID-19. Sequencing used immunoSEQ multiplex PCR; TCRdb keeps in-frame clones, though not all of them. This sample yields tens of thousands of clones, of which about 83% are seen a single time; more than 12% belongs to the top ten. The sample comprised peripheral blood. These receptor sequences come from a woman in her seventies with acute or convalescent COVID-19.

The rearrangement uses TRBV21-1 and TRBJ2-7; the table assigns TRBD2, which was not confirmed against the DNA. TRBV21-1 is a pseudogene locus. This CDR3 region has 18 residues. CDR3: CASSSPGLAPTAGAEQYV. CDR3 coding DNA: TGTGCCAGCAGCTCACCGGGACTAGCGCCCACCGCCGGGGCCGAGCAGTACGTC.

The J gene is TRBJ2-5, the V gene TRBV3-1 (or the pseudogene TRBV3-2), with D possibly matching TRBD2 (5 bases). This CDR3 is built from 15 residues. The V gene's germline CDR1 is LGHDT and CDR2 YNNKEL (reference sequence). V lost 2 bases and J 5 bases, leaving 15 bases between the germline ends. CDR3 protein: CASSQLSGTGETQYF. The DNA for the CDR3 is TGTGCCAGCAGCCAACTCAGCGGAACTGGGGAGACCCAGTACTTC.

CDR3 DNA: TGCAGCGTCGAAACAGGGGGCCCCACAGATACGCAGTATTTT. Protein: CSVETGGPTDTQYF. The V gene is TRBV29-1, the J gene TRBJ2-3, with TRBD1 matching over 9 bases. The V gene end was trimmed by 6 bases and the J gene end by 2 bases; junction bases not matched to a gene: 6. The CDR3 sequence is 14 residues long. Germline CDR1 and CDR2: SQVTM and ANQGSEA.

The CDR3 DNA follows: TGTGCCAGCAGCAAACAGGGTAAAGAGACCCAGTACTTC. Protein product: CASSKQGKETQYF. V usage is TRBV12-3 or TRBV12-4 and J usage is TRBJ2-5; maybe TRBD1 (6 bases). V was trimmed by 6 bases and J by 3 bases, leaving 11 bases between them. There are 13 residues in the CDR3.

This clone was found a few times. This sequence joins TRBV9 and TRBJ2-5; 8 positions match TRBD2. Germline-derived CDR1 and CDR2 are SGDLS and YYNGEE. This CDR3 comprises 15 residues. Trimming removed 3 bases from V and 6 bases from J; junction bases left unmatched: 10. The CDR3 sequence: CASSEGLERWQTQYF. The CDR3 DNA follows: TGTGCCAGCAGCGAGGGACTAGAGAGGTGGCAGACCCAGTACTTC. Full variable domain (missing parts from reference TRBV9 and TRBJ2-5): DSGVTQTPKHLITATGQRVTLRCSPRSGDLSVYWYQQSLDQGLQFLIQYYNGEERAKGNILERFSAQQFPDLHSELNLSSLELGDSALYFCASSEGLERWQTQYFGPGTRLLVL.

The chain recombines TRBV7-2 with TRBJ2-2; TRBD1 might be the D (5 bases). This CDR3 spans 15 amino acids. Deletions cut 0 bases from V and 8 bases from J, with 13 bases between. Germline V CDR1 and CDR2: SGHTA, FQGNSA. As DNA, the CDR3 is TGTGCCAGCAGCTTAGCGATTGGTTCAGGGGGGGAGCTGTTTTTT. Translating it yields CASSLAIGSGGELFF.